There are many counts of the clone carrying this T cell receptor (beta chain). These data come from a study of blood T cell repertoires in COVID-19. Across the whole study: Acute and convalescent COVID-19 specimens originated in the United States, Italy and Spain. From T cells, B-cell-depleted T cells, or PBMCs came the material, which was cDNA or gDNA.

Seattle-derived patients entered the study during active infection and were followed longitudinally. After removal of 3 bases from V and 9 bases from J, the junction contained 6 bases not matched to a gene. Germline-derived CDR1 and CDR2 are KGHSH and LQKENI. This CDR3 has 13 residues. Original handling: Reference gene primer amplification in the assay estimated nucleated cell counts. Sequencing was performed with immunoSEQ multiplex PCR; in TCRdb, only in-frame clones are kept and a portion is missing. The V and J calls and clone size were taken over from that table, and D and trimming were inferred from the DNA. The sample contains about 280,000 clones, 75% to 90% of which appear only once.

This chain connects TRBV18 to TRBJ1-1; 8 bases align to TRBD1. This TCR was sampled from a woman aged 70-85 years with COVID-19, enrolled during active disease. Sequenced sample: peripheral blood. CDR3 sequence reads: CASSPEQGAKAFF. The CDR3 DNA reads TGTGCCAGCTCACCCGAGCAGGGGGCGAAAGCTTTCTTT.